This passage covers 18 T cell receptor beta chains from one sample sequenced in a study of cytomegalovirus exposure and HLA in healthy donors. PCR used 60 Vbeta primers and 13 Jbeta primers. Here immunoSEQ multiplex PCR was the method, and the copy in TCRdb shows in-frame clones only, minus some. The sample carries over 140,000 clones, approximately 84% recorded once. The material sequenced was PBMCs. These receptors all stem from a man aged 25-45 years in good health and CMV-seropositive.

This chain links TRBV2 with TRBJ2-5; 8 nucleotides align to TRBD1. V lost 6 bases to trimming and J lost 7 bases; unmatched junction nucleotides: 10. CDR1 and CDR2 from the germline V gene are SNHLY and FYNNEI. The CDR3 consists of 14 residues. CDR3 nucleotide sequence: TGTGCCAGCAGCCCTCGACAGGGGCAGGGGACCCAGTACTTC. It codes for CASSPRQGQGTQYF.

On this clone itself: One end of the junction fails to match germline, which may point to a read error. Written as DNA, the CDR3 is TGTTCCAGCAGCCCCGGGACTGATGAAGCTTTCTTT. As protein: CSSSPGTDEAFF. The chain carries TRBV7-9 and TRBJ1-1; tentatively, D is TRBD1 (5 bases). Per the germline V gene, CDR1 is SEHNR and CDR2 is FQNEAQ (reference sequence). The CDR3 sequence is 12 residues long.

This clone was detected only a few times. The gene calls are TRBV7-9 and TRBJ1-4, with 7 bases identical to TRBD1. The CDR3 runs to 15 residues. Trimming at V came to 5 bases and at J to 7 bases, leaving 10 bases not matched to a gene. Per the germline V gene, CDR1 is SEHNR and CDR2 is FQNEAQ (reference sequence). The CDR3 loop is CASSPRQGGREKLFF. The CDR3 nucleotides read TGTGCCAGCAGCCCTCGACAGGGCGGACGTGAAAAACTGTTTTTT.

This clone has only a few counts. CDR3 nucleotide sequence: TGCGCCAGCAGCATGACAGGAGATAATTCACCCCTCCACTTT. Its translation: CASSMTGDNSPLHF. The chain recombines TRBV4-1 with TRBJ1-6; weak D call: TRBD1 (6 bases). The length of the CDR3 is 14 residues. V was trimmed by 5 bases and J by 5 bases, leaving 10 bases between them. Per the germline V gene, CDR1 is MGHRA and CDR2 is YSYEKL.

The J gene is TRBJ2-3, the V gene TRBV5-1; D is possibly TRBD1 (5 bases). Germline V lookup: CDR1 SGHRS, CDR2 YFSETQ. V shed 5 bases and J shed 0 bases, with 13 bases lying between them. This CDR3 comprises 15 residues. The CDR3 nucleotides are TGCGCCAGCAGTTCCGGAAGGGGTAGCACAGATACGCAGTATTTT. Translation: CASSSGRGSTDTQYF.

This sequence joins TRBV4-1 and TRBJ1-6, with unresolved D. The CDR3 runs to 16 residues. Germline V gives CDR1 MGHRA, CDR2 YSYEKL. Trimming left V 4 bases short and J 0 bases short, with 10 bases between. The CDR3 DNA reads TGCGCCAGCAGCCGAGAGTTGAGCTCCTATAATTCACCCCTCCACTTT. Translated, it gives CASSRELSSYNSPLHF.

The chain joins TRBV9 to TRBJ2-7; 9 nucleotides line up with TRBD1. In germline, CDR1 is SGDLS, CDR2 YYNGEE. The junction had 11 bases not matched to a gene; V was cut back by 3 bases and J by 7 bases. The CDR3 runs to 15 residues. The CDR3 DNA reads as TGTGCCAGCAGCGGTTTTACAGGGGGCGCGGAGGAGCAGTACTTC. As protein: CASSGFTGGAEEQYF.

The chain combines TRBV2 with TRBJ1-3, with D unresolved. The V gene's germline CDR1 is SNHLY and CDR2 FYNNEI. V lost 5 bases and J 6 bases, leaving 11 bases between the germline ends. The CDR3 covers 13 residues. CDR3 loop: CASSSDMTNTIYF. CDR3 nucleotides: TGTGCCAGCAGTTCTGACATGACAAACACCATATATTTT. Looking up the rest from reference TRBV2 and TRBJ1-3 gives the full variable domain: EPEVTQTPSHQVTQMGQEVILRCVPISNHLYFYWYRQILGQKVEFLVSFYNNEISEKSEIFDDQFSVERPDGSNFTLKIRSTKLEDSAMYFCASSSDMTNTIYFGEGSWLTVV.

The chain joins TRBV19 to TRBJ1-3; unclear D gene. Trimming took off 7 bases at V and 4 bases at J, with 11 bases between the two ends. The CDR3 is made up of 13 amino acids. In germline, CDR1 is LNHDA, CDR2 SQIVND (reference sequence). This CDR3 reads CASTLTLGNTIYF. DNA for the CDR3: TGTGCCAGTACCTTGACACTCGGAAACACCATATATTTT.

Note on this clone: Additional DNA sequences in this sample encode the identical CDR3. This chain connects TRBV28 to TRBJ2-7; 10 positions match TRBD1. Germline trimming cut 5 bases from V and 2 bases from J; bases unmatched to any gene: 3. CDR3 length: 14 residues. Per the germline V gene, CDR1 is MDHEN and CDR2 is SYDVKM. CDR3 in amino acids: CASSLDRGPYEQYF. CDR3 coding DNA: TGTGCCAGCAGTCTTGACAGGGGGCCCTACGAGCAGTACTTC.

The chain couples TRBV7-3 to TRBJ2-1; TRBD1 matches at 7 bases. J was trimmed by 2 bases and V by 5 bases; bases with no gene match: 6. The CDR3 length is 15 residues. CDR1 and CDR2 from the germline V gene are SGHTA and FQGTGA. The CDR3 reads CASSPGDSPYNEQFF. CDR3 sequence (DNA): TGTGCCAGCAGCCCCGGGGACAGTCCCTACAATGAGCAGTTCTTC. The full variable domain, rest sourced from reference TRBV7-3 and TRBJ2-1, is GAGVSQTPSNKVTEKGKYVELRCDPISGHTALYWYRQSLGQGPEFLIYFQGTGAADDSGLPNDRFFAVRPEGSVSTLKIQRTERGDSAVYLCASSPGDSPYNEQFFGPGTRLTVL.

The rearrangement joins TRBV28 to TRBJ2-7, with a tentative D call TRBD2 (6 bases). Trimming removed 7 bases from V and 3 bases from J, with 10 bases in between. The CDR3 is 12 amino acids. Germline V gives CDR1 MDHEN, CDR2 SYDVKM. The CDR3 DNA reads TGTGCCAGCAAGGGGACTCTCTACGAGCAGTACTTC. It codes for CASKGTLYEQYF.

The V call is TRBV6-6, the J call TRBJ1-1; the D is unclear. CDR3 size: 14 residues. Germline V gene data show CDR1 as MNHNY and CDR2 as SVGAGI (reference sequence). V was clipped by 0 bases and J by 5 bases, with 10 bases between them. The CDR3 reads CASSYSWGETEAFF. The CDR3 nucleotides are TGTGCCAGCAGTTACTCTTGGGGAGAGACTGAAGCTTTCTTT.

The rearrangement links TRBV7-2 to TRBJ2-3; no reliable D call. The length of the CDR3 is 16 residues. Germline V lookup: CDR1 SGHTA, CDR2 FQGNSA. Trimming removed 0 bases from V and 4 bases from J, with 14 bases in between. This CDR3 is CASSLARLVASDTQYF. Here the CDR3 DNA reads TGTGCCAGCAGCTTAGCGAGGCTAGTAGCCTCAGATACGCAGTATTTT.

This chain uses TRBV7-3 with TRBJ2-7, with 7 bases matching TRBD1. Unmatched junction bases numbered 3, after V lost 4 bases and J lost 3 bases. CDR3 length: 13 residues. Looked up from germline, CDR1 is SGHTA and CDR2 is FQGTGA. Written as DNA, the CDR3 is TGTGCCAGCAGCTCACAGGGGAACTACGAGCAGTACTTC. Translation: CASSSQGNYEQYF.

The CDR3 sequence: CASGQPTSYEQYF. The CDR3 DNA reads as TGTGCCTCCGGACAGCCTACCTCCTACGAGCAGTACTTC. V gene TRBV28 combines with J gene TRBJ2-7, with D possibly TRBD1 on 6 matching bases. V shed 11 bases and J shed 0 bases, with 14 bases lying between them. CDR3 length equals 13 residues. Germline V gene sequence: CDR1 MDHEN, CDR2 SYDVKM.

V is TRBV18 and J is TRBJ2-1; 7 nucleotides align to TRBD1. The junction had 3 bases not matched to a gene; V was cut back by 6 bases and J by 4 bases. The CDR3 consists of 13 residues. Germline lookup yields CDR1 KGHSH and CDR2 LQKENI. CDR3 bases: TGTGCCAGCTCTTGGGACAGTTACAATGAGCAGTTCTTC. Protein product: CASSWDSYNEQFF.

The CDR3 here is CASSGRVNEQFF. The CDR3 DNA sequence: TGTGCCAGCAGTGGGCGGGTCAATGAGCAGTTCTTC. The genes are TRBV25-1 and TRBJ2-1; TRBD2 might be the D (5 bases). Germline V gene lookup returns CDR1 MGHDK and CDR2 SYGVNS. V lost 4 bases, J lost 6 bases, and 7 bases lay in between. This CDR3 spans 12 amino acids.